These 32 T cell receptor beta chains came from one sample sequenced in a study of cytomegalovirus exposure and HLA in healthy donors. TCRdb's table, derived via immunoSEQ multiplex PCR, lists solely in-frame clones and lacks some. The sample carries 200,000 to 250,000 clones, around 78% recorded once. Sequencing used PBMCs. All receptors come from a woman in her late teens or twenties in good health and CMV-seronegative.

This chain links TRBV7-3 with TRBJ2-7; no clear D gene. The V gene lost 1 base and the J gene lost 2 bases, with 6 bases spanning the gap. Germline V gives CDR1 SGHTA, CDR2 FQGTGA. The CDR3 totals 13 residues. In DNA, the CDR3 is TGTGCCAGCAGCTTAAATGGGGCCTACGAGCAGTACTTC. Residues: CASSLNGAYEQYF.

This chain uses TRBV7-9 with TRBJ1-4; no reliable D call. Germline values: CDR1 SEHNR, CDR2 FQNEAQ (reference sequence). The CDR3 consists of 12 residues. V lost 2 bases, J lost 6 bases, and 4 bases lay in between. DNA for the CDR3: TGTGCCAGCAGCTTATTTGATGAAAAACTGTTTTTT. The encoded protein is CASSLFDEKLFF.

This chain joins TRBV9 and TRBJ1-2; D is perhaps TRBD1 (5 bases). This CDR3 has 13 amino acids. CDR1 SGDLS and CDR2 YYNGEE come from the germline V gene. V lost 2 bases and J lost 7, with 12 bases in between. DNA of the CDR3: TGTGCCAGCAGCGTTGACTTGAGGGGTGGCTACACCTTC. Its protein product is CASSVDLRGGYTF.

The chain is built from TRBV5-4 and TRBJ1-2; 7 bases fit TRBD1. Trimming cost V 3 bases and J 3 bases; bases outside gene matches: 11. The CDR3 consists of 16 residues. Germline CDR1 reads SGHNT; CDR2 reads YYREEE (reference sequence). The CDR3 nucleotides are TGTGCCAGCAGCTCTCCGGACAGGTCGGAACACTATGGCTACACCTTC. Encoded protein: CASSSPDRSEHYGYTF.

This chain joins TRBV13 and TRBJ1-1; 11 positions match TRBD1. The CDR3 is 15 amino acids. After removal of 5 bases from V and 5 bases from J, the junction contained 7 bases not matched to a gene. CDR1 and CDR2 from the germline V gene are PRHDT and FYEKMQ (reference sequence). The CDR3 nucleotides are TGTGCCAGCAGCCGACGGGGACAGGGGGATACTGAAGCTTTCTTT. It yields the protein CASSRRGQGDTEAFF.

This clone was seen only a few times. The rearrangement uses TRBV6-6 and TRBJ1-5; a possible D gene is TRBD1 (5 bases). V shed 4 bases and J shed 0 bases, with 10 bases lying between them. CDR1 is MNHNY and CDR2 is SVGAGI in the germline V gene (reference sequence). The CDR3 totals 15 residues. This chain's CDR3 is CASSFSGNSNQPQHF. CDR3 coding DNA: TGTGCCAGCAGTTTCTCAGGGAATAGCAATCAGCCCCAGCATTTT.

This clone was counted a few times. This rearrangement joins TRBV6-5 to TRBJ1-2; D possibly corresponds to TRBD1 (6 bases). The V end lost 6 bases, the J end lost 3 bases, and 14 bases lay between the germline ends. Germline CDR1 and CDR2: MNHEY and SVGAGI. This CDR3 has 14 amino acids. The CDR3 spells CASSPGGGHYGYTF. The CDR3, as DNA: TGTGCCAGCAGCCCCGGCGGGGGGCACTATGGCTACACCTTC.

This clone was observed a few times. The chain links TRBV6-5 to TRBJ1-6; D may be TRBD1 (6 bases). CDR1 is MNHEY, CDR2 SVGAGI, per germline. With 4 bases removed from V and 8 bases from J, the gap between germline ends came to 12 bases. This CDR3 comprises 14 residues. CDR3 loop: CASSFRTAYSPLHF. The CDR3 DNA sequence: TGTGCCAGCAGTTTTAGGACAGCCTATTCACCCCTCCACTTT.

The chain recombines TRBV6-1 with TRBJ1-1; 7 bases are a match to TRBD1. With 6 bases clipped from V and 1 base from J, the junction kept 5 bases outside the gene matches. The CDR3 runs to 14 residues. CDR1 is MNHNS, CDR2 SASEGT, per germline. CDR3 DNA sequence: TGTGCCAGCAGAGGGACAGTAGGGAACACTGAAGCTTTCTTT. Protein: CASRGTVGNTEAFF.

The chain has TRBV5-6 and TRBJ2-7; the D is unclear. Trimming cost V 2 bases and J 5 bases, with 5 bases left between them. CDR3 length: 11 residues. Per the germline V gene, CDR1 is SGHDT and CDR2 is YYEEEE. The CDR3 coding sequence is TGTGCCAGCAGCTTCGAGGACGAGCAGTACTTC. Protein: CASSFEDEQYF.

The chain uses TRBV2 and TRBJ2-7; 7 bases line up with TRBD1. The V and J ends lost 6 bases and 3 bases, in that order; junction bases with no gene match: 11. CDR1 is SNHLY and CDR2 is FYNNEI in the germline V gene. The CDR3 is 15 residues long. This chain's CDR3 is CASSSETGVGYEQYF. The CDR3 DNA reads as TGTGCCAGCAGCTCGGAAACAGGGGTCGGCTACGAGCAGTACTTC.

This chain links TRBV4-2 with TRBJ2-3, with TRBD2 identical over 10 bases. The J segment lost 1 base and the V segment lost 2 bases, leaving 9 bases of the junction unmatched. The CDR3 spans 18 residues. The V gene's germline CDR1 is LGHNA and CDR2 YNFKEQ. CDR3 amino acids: CASSQSMTSGLGTDTQYF. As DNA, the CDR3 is TGTGCCAGCAGCCAATCCATGACTAGCGGGCTGGGCACAGATACGCAGTATTTT.

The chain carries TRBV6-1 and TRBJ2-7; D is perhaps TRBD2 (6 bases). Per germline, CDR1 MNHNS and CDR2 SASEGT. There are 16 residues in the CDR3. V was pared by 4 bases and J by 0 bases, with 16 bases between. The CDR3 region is CASSVRAGGSSYEQYF. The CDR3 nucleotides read TGTGCCAGCAGTGTCCGAGCGGGCGGGTCCTCCTACGAGCAGTACTTC.

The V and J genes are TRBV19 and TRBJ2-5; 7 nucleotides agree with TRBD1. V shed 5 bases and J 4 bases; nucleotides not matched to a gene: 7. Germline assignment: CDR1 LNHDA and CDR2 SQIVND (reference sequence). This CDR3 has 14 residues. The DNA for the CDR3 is TGTGCCAGTAGTTACCGACAGGGTGGAGAGACCCAGTACTTC. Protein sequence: CASSYRQGGETQYF.

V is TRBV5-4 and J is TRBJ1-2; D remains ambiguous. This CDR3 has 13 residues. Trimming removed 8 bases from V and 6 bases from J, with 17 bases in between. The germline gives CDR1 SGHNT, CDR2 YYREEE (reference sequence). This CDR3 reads CASRPGNDNGYTF. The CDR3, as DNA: TGTGCCAGTCGCCCGGGGAATGATAATGGCTACACCTTC.

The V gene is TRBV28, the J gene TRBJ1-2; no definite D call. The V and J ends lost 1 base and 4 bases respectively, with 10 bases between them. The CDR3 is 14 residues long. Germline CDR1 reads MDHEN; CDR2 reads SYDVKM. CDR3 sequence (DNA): TGTGCCAGCAGTTTATATAGGGCCTCCTATGGCTACACCTTC. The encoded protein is CASSLYRASYGYTF.

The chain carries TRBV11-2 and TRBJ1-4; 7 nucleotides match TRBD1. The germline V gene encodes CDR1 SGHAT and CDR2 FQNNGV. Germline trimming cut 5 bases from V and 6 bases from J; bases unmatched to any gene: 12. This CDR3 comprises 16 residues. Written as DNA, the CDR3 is TGTGCCAGCAGCCCTGATCGAGACAGGGCGGATGAAAAACTGTTTTTT. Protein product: CASSPDRDRADEKLFF.

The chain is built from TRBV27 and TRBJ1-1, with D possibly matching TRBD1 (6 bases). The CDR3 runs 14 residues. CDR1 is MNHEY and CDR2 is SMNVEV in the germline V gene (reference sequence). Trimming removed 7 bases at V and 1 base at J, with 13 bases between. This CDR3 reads CASTRGHPNTEAFF. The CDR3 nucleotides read TGTGCCAGCACCCGGGGACACCCGAACACTGAAGCTTTCTTT.

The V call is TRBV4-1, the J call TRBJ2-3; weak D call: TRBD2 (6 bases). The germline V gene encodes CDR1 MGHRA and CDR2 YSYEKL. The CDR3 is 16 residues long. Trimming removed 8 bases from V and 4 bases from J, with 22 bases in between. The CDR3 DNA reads TGCGCCAGCGCCCGAAAGGAGGGTACATCGGCAGATACGCAGTATTTT. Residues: CASARKEGTSADTQYF.

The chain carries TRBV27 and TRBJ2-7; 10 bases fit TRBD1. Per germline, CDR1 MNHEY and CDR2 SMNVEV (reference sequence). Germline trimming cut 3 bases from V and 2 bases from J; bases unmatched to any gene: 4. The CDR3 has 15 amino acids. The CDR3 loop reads CASSFHGQGAYEQYF. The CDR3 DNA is TGTGCCAGCAGTTTCCACGGACAGGGGGCCTACGAGCAGTACTTC.

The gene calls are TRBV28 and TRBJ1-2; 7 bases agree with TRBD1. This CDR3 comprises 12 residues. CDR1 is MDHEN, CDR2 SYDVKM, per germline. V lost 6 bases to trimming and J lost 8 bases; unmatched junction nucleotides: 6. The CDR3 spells CASRPTGVGYTF. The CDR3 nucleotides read TGTGCCAGCAGGCCTACAGGGGTGGGCTACACCTTC.

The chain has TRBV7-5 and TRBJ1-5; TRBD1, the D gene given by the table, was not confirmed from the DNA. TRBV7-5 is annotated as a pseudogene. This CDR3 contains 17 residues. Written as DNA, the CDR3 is TGTGCCACCCCAGGGGTACAGGGTGAGAATAGCAATCAGCCCCAGCATTTT. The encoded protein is CATPGVQGENSNQPQHF.

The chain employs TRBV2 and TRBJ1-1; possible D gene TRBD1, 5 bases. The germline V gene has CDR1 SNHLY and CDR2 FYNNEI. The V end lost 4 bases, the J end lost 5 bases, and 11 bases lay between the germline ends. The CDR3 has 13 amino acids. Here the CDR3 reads CASSVQWGTEAFF. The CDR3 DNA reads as TGTGCCAGCAGTGTCCAGTGGGGGACTGAAGCTTTCTTT.

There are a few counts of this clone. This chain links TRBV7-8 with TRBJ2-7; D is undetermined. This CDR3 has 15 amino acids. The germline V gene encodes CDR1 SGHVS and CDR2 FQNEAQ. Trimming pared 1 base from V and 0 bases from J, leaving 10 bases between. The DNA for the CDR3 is TGTGCCAGCAGCTTAGGTCCGGGCCCCTCCTACGAGCAGTACTTC. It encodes CASSLGPGPSYEQYF.

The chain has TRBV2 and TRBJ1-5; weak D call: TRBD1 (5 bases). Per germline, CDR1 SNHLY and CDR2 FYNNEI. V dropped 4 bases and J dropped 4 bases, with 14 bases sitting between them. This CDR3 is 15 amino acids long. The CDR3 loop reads CASSASGTQNQPQHF. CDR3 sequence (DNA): TGTGCCAGCAGTGCCTCCGGGACTCAAAATCAGCCCCAGCATTTT.

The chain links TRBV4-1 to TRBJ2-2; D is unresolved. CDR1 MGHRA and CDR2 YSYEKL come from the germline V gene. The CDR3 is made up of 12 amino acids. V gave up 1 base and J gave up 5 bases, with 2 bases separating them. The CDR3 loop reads CASSQGTGELFF. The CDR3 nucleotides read TGCGCCAGCAGCCAAGGGACCGGGGAGCTGTTTTTT.

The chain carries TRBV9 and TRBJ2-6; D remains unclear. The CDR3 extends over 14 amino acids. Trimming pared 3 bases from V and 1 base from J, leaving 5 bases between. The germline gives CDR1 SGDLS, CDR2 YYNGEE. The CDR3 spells CASSAESGANVLTF. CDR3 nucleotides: TGTGCCAGCAGCGCGGAGTCTGGGGCCAACGTCCTGACTTTC.

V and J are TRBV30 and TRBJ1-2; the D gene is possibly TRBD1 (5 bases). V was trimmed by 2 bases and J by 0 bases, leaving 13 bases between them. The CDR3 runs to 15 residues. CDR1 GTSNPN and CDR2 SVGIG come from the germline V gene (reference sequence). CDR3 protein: CAWSRGAGTNYGYTF. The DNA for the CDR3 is TGTGCCTGGAGTAGAGGGGCAGGAACTAACTATGGCTACACCTTC.

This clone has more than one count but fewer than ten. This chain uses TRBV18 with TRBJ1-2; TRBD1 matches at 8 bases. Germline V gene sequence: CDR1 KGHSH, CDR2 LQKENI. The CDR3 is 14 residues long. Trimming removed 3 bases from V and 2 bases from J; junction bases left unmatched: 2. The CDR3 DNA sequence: TGTGCCAGCTCACCGCAGGGGGCGAACTATGGCTACACCTTC. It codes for CASSPQGANYGYTF.

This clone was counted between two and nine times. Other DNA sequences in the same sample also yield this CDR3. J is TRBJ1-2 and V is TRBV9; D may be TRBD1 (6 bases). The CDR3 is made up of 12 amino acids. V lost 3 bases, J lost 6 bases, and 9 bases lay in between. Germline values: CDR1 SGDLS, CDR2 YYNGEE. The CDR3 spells CASSGGLDGYTF. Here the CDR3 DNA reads TGTGCCAGCAGCGGGGGGCTTGATGGCTACACCTTC.

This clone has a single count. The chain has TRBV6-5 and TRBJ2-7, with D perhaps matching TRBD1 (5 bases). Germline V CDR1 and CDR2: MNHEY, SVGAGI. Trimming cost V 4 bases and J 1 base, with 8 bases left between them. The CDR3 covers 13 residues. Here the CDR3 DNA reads TGTGCCAGCAGTTTAACAGGTTCCTACGAGCAGTACTTC. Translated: CASSLTGSYEQYF.

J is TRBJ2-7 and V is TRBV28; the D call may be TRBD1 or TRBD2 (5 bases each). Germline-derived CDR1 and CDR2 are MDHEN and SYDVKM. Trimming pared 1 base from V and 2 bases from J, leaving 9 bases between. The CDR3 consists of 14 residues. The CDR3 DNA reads TGTGCCAGCAGTTTATTCGGGGCCCCCTACGAGCAGTACTTC. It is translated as CASSLFGAPYEQYF.